This entry describes one T cell receptor (beta chain). Its cognate antigen has yet to be identified. Base qualities are missing; no much larger clone stands one base away. CD4+ T cells from unexposed donors were collected before the COVID-19 pandemic (2011-2018). The EasySep CD4+ T cell isolation kit was used to isolate CD4+ T cells once the cultures had run for under twelve days. As far as cell numbers permitted, CD4+ T cells from unexposed donors were tested for reactivity against SARS-CoV-2 S and N as well as four spike pools from common cold coronaviruses. Each well received approximately 2 million PBMCs, cultured in IMDM supplemented with around 4.7% human AB serum and about 9.2 IU/ml IL-2. Half of the culture medium was replaced with fresh IL-2-containing medium on days 3 and 7. In general, triplicate replicate wells were used for every peptide culture condition. Leukapheresis product for the unexposed donors was bought commercially. Ficoll-Paque PLUS gradient centrifugation was used to isolate PBMCs from either whole blood or leukapheresis product. PBMCs were either cryopreserved at -140°C or used fresh in the expansion assay. The QIAamp Micro DNA Kit was used to extract genomic DNA from the CD4+ T cells.

The library was built by means of the immunoSEQ multiplex PCR assay. The published analysis was carried out like this. During preprocessing, nonproductive sequences were discarded, as were any CDR3s that did not begin with C, did not end with F or W, or were shorter than 7 amino acids. The MANAFEST web app was used to call antigen-specific clonotypes on the basis of expansion compared with the reference and with other culture wells. To be counted as positive, a clone had to show significant expansion compared with the reference culture, at an FDR below 0.05, in 2 of 3 replicate wells. To be called positive, a clone also had to show significant expansion compared with every other tandem well and an odds ratio greater than 5. CDR3 homology was quantified as pairwise Levenshtein distance, calculated with the stringdist R package after three terminal residues were trimmed from each end. The source is immuneACCESS, and TCRdb retained only in-frame sequences with V and J called. Part of the clones is not carried over; for the studies checked, unresolved V genes explain less than half of this, and the remainder is unexplained. V and J calls and clone size follow that table, whereas D and trimming were derived from the DNA. The sample data list 25,000 to 30,000 clones, and 70% to 80% of these were observed just once. The ten largest make up 18% of the sample.

Between the V and J ends, shortened by 4 bases and 2 bases respectively, the junction contains 8 bases. From a lookup of the germline V gene, CDR1 and CDR2 are SNHLY and FYNNEI. Reading from cysteine to phenylalanine, the CDR3 counts 14 amino acids. The only DNA kept is the CDR3, 42 bases in frame from the first base. These data originate in a study of CD4 T cells in relation to SARS-CoV-2 and coronaviruses (dated by TCRdb to the early 2020s). With respect to the entire study: In the ViraFEST assay, PBMCs were grown with antigen for roughly ten days, and TCR beta CDR3s were then sequenced to identify antigen-specific clonal expansions. An HIV-1 Nef peptide pool or a culture without peptide was used as the negative reference condition. Patient-derived lymphoblastoid cell lines were used to map the HLA restriction of shared crossreactive spike epitopes. The study assessed, at the TCR clonotype level, memory CD4+ T cell crossreactivity between SARS-CoV-2 and common cold coronavirus spike proteins. Samples from three pre-COVID donors and the naive versus memory experiments were sequenced with the Adaptive Biotechnologies TCR-sequencing kit; other data were Illumina-based. Expansion assays from other donors in the study were sequenced with a different, Illumina-based TCR-beta assay.

On the study overall, not on this receptor specifically: Since the crossreactivity analysis centred on spike protein, crossreactivity against other viral proteins was not assessed. Significantly weaker SARS-CoV-2-driven expansion was shown by crossreactive clones than by monoreactive clones, consistent with antigenic imprinting. Roughly 60% of donors had memory CD4+ clonotypes that crossrecognized SARS-CoV-2 and at least one common cold coronavirus spike. No donor contributed both pre-pandemic and post-infection samples, which limited tracing the source of pre-existing responses. Small numbers of patients and of tested TCRs were a limitation of the study.

The chain employs TRBV2 and TRBJ2-2; the D gene is not confidently resolved. The sequence derives from a human donor in good health. Sequenced: CD4+ T cells from PBMCs, cultured in vitro. The sequenced DNA: TGTGCCAGCAGTGGACCAACAAACACCGGGGAGCTGTTTTTT. Its protein reads: CASSGPTNTGELFF.